This T cell receptor beta chain was sequenced in a study of spatial heterogeneity in lung cancer. Time point defined: sample taken at primary tumor resection. Each CDR3 protein gets one entry after TCRdb re-called the 5' RACE reads with MiXCR. Altogether about 3,700 distinct CDR3 sequences are present, just under 9% being singletons, with the ten largest covering approximately 6.9%. This clonotype has just a few counts. The J segment lost 6 bases and the V segment lost 3 bases, leaving 6 bases of the junction unmatched. Germline-derived CDR1 and CDR2 are SGHAT and FQNNGV. The CDR3 length is 15 residues.

This specimen was normal lung tissue next to the tumor, taken at surgery. This clonotype originated in a female donor with early-stage non-small cell lung cancer. The chain is built from TRBV11-2 and TRBJ2-3; 10 positions agree with TRBD2. CDR3 sequence: CASSFTGTSADTQYF. The CDR3 nucleotides are TGTGCCAGCAGCTTTACCGGGACTAGCGCGGATACGCAGTATTTT.